The 6 T cell receptor beta chains below all came from one sample that was sequenced in a study of CD8 T cell repertoires and HIV-1 epitope variants. Using immunoSEQ multiplex PCR, the repertoire was profiled, and TCRdb retains in-frame clones only, with some absent. The data show under 2,000 clones, around 70% seen once. Their cognate antigens are unknown. Sequenced input: cultured CD8+ T cells derived from PBMCs. The receptors here all came from a male donor with HIV.

The rearrangement links TRBV4-3 to TRBJ2-3; D ambiguous. This CDR3 region has 16 residues. V lost 0 bases and J lost 6, with 16 bases in between. CDR1 and CDR2 from the germline V gene are LGHNA and YSLEER. This CDR3 is CASSQDRPSRADTQYF. CDR3 nucleotide sequence: TGCGCCAGCAGCCAAGACCGGCCCAGTAGGGCGGATACGCAGTATTTT.

The rearrangement links TRBV12-1 to TRBJ1-4. TRBV12-1 is a pseudogene segment. The CDR3 runs 18 residues. CDR3 nucleotides: TGTGCCAGCAGCTTTGGCGGACCGAACCCAGCAACTAATGAAAAACTGTTTTTT. Its protein product is CASSFGGPNPATNEKLFF.

The V and J genes are TRBV13 and TRBJ1-2; a possible D gene is TRBD1 (6 bases). The CDR3 consists of 13 residues. V gave up 4 bases and J gave up 6 bases, with 12 bases separating them. Per germline, CDR1 PRHDT and CDR2 FYEKMQ (reference sequence). Here the CDR3 DNA reads TGTGCCAGCAGCTCCCGGGGGCGAGATGGCTACACCTTC. Amino acid sequence: CASSSRGRDGYTF.

The chain joins TRBV28 to TRBJ2-1; TRBD2 is a possible D gene (6 bases). Trimming left V 4 bases short and J 2 bases short, with 15 bases between. There are 16 residues in the CDR3. Germline V gene sequence: CDR1 MDHEN, CDR2 SYDVKM. CDR3 DNA sequence: TGTGCCAGCAGTTCCCCCCGGAGGGACGCCTACAATGAGCAGTTCTTC. Translated: CASSSPRRDAYNEQFF.

J is TRBJ1-1 and V is TRBV28; 9 nucleotides align to TRBD1. The V and J ends lost 7 bases and 11 bases, in that order; junction bases with no gene match: 14. This CDR3 spans 14 amino acids. The V gene's germline CDR1 is MDHEN and CDR2 SYDVKM. The CDR3: CASIINRGQALAFF. CDR3 DNA sequence: TGTGCCAGCATCATAAACAGGGGGCAGGCCCTGGCTTTCTTT.

Only a few counts were recorded for this clone. The chain links TRBV19 to TRBJ1-1; D gene uncertain. This CDR3 is 15 amino acids long. The V and J ends lost 10 bases and 5 bases respectively, with 23 bases between them. Germline V gives CDR1 LNHDA, CDR2 SQIVND (reference sequence). DNA of the CDR3: TGTGCCACTTCGGGAAGTACGACGTCCGATACTGAAGCTTTCTTT. Translated: CATSGSTTSDTEAFF.